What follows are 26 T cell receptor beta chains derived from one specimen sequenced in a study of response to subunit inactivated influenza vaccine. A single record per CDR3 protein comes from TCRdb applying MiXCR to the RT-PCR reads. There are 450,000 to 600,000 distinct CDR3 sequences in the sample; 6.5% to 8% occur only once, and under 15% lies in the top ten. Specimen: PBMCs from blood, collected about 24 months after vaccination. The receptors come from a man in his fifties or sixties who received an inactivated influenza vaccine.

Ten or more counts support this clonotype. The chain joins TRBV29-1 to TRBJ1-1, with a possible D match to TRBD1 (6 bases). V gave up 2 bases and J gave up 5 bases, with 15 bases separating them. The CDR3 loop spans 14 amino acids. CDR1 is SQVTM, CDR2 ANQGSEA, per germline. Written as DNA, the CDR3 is TGCAGCGTTGAACGGCGGGGGCGGGGTACTGAAGCTTTCTTT. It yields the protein CSVERRGRGTEAFF.

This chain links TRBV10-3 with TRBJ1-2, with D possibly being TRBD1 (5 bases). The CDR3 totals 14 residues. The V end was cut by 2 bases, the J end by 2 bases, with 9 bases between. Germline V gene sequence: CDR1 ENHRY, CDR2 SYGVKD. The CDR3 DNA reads TGTGCCATCAGTGAGGGGCAGGGAAACTATGGCTACACCTTC. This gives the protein CAISEGQGNYGYTF.

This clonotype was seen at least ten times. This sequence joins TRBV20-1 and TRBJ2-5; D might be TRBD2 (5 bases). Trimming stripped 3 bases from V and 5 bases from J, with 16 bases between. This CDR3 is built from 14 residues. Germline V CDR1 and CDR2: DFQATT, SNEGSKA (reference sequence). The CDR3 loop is CSASSANGKETQYF. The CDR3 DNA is TGCAGTGCTAGTAGCGCAAACGGGAAGGAGACCCAGTACTTC.

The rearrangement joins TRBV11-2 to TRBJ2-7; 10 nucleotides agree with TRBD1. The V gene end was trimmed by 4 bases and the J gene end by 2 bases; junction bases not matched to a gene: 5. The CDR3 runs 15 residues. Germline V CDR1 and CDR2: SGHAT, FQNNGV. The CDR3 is CASSSEGTGAYEQYF. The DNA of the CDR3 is TGTGCCAGCAGCTCTGAAGGGACAGGGGCCTACGAGCAGTACTTC.

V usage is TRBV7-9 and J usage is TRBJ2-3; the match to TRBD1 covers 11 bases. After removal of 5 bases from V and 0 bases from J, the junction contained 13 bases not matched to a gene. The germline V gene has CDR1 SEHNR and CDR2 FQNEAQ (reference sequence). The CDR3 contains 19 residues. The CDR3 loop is CASSLFWDRGSSSTDTQYF. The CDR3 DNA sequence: TGTGCCAGCAGCCTCTTCTGGGACAGGGGGTCCTCTAGCACAGATACGCAGTATTTT. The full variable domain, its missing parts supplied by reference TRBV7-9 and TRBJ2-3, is DTGVSQNPRHKITKRGQNVTFRCDPISEHNRLYWYRQTLGQGPEFLTYFQNEAQLEKSRLLSDRFSAERPKGSFSTLEIQRTEQGDSAMYLCASSLFWDRGSSSTDTQYFGPGTRLTVL.

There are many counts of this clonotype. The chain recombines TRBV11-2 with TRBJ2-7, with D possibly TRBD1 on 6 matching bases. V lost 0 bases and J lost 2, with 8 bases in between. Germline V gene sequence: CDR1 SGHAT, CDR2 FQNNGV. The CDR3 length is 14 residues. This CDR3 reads CASSLDTGPYEQYF. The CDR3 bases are TGTGCCAGCAGCTTAGATACAGGGCCCTACGAGCAGTACTTC.

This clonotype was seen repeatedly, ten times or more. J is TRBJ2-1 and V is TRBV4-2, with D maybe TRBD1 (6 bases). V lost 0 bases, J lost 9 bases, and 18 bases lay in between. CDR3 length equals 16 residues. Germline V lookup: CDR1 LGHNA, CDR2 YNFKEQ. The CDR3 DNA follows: TGTGCCAGCAGCCAAGACTTAGGGGGTTATCGCGGTGAGCAGTTCTTC. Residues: CASSQDLGGYRGEQFF.

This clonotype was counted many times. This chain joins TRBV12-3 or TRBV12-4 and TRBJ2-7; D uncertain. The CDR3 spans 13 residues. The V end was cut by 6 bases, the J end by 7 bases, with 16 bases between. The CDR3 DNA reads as TGTGCCAGCAGCCTTACCCCTTTAGGGGAGCAGTACTTC. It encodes CASSLTPLGEQYF.

The CDR3 DNA reads TGTGCCAGCAGTTACCCCGGACAGGGACCGCATCAGCCCCAGCATTTT. Its protein product is CASSYPGQGPHQPQHF. The rearrangement links TRBV6-5 to TRBJ1-5; 8 positions agree with TRBD1. With 2 bases clipped from V and 5 bases from J, the junction kept 8 bases outside the gene matches. CDR3 length: 16 residues. Germline-derived CDR1 and CDR2 are MNHEY and SVGAGI.

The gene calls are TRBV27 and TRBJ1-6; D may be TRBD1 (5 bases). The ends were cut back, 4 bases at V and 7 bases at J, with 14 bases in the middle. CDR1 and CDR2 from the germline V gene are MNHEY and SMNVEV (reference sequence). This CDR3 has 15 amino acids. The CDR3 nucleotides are TGTGCCAGCAGTTATAGGGTGACAGAGAATTCACCCCTCCACTTT. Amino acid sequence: CASSYRVTENSPLHF.

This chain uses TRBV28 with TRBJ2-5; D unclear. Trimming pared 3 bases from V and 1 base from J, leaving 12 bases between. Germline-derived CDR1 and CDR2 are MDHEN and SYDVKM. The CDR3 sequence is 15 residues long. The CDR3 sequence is CASSLTHVIQETQYF. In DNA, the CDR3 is TGTGCCAGCAGTTTGACCCATGTCATCCAAGAGACCCAGTACTTC.

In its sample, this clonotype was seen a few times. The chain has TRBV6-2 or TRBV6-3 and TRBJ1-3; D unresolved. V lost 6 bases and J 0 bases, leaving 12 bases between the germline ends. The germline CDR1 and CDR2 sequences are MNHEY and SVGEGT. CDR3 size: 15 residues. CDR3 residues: CASRPGGLSGNTIYF. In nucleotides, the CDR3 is TGTGCCAGCAGACCGGGAGGGCTCTCTGGAAACACCATATATTTT.

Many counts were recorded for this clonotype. The CDR3 nucleotides read TGCGCCAGCAGCCGGGACAGGGGGACCCAGTACTTC. Encoded protein: CASSRDRGTQYF. The chain carries TRBV4-3 and TRBJ2-3; 10 nucleotides align to TRBD1. The tail of the sequence fits TRBJ2-5 better, so the J call may be wrong. CDR1 is LGHNA and CDR2 is YSLEER in the germline V gene. CDR3 size: 12 residues.

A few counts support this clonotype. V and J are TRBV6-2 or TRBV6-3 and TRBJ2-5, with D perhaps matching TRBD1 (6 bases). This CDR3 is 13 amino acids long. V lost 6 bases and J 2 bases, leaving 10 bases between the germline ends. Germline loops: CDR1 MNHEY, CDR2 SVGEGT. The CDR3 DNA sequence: TGTGCCAGCAGGGACAGAAATCAAGAGACCCAGTACTTC. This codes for CASRDRNQETQYF.

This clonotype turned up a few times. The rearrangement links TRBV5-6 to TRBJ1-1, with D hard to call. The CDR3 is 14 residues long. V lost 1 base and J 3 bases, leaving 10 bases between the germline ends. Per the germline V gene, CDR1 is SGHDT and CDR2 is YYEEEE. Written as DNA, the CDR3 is TGTGCCAGCAGCTTGATCGGCGGTTACACTGAAGCTTTCTTT. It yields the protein CASSLIGGYTEAFF.

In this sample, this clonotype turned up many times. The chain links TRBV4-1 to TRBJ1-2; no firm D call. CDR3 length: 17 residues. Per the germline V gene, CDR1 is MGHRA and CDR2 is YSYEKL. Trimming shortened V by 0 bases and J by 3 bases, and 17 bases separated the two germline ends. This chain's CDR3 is CASSQEPQMAGDYGYTF. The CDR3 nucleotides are TGCGCCAGCAGCCAAGAACCGCAGATGGCCGGGGACTATGGCTACACCTTC.

CDR3 sequence (DNA): TGCAGTGCTAGAGTTGACAGGACAGGGTCTGAGACCCAGTACTTC. This codes for CSARVDRTGSETQYF. V gene TRBV20-1 combines with J gene TRBJ2-5, with TRBD1 matching 8 bases. V lost 1 base, J lost 5 bases, and 9 bases stayed unmatched. Germline V gene lookup returns CDR1 DFQATT and CDR2 SNEGSKA (reference sequence). This CDR3 is built from 15 residues.

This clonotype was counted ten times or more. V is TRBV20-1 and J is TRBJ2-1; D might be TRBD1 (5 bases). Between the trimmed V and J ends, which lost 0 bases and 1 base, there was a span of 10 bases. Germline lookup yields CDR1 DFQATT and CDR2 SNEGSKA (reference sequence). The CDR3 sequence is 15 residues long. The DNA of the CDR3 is TGCAGTGCTAGAGATCTTAGGGGTTCCTACAATGAGCAGTTCTTC. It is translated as CSARDLRGSYNEQFF.

The CDR3 sequence is CATSARTGLIGELFF. Here the CDR3 DNA reads TGTGCCACCAGCGCCAGGACAGGGTTGATCGGGGAGCTGTTTTTT. V usage is TRBV15 and J usage is TRBJ2-2, with 8 bases fitting TRBD1. The ends lost 5 bases at V and 7 bases at J; junction bases unmatched: 9. There are 15 residues in the CDR3. Germline lookup yields CDR1 LNHNV and CDR2 YYDKDF (reference sequence).

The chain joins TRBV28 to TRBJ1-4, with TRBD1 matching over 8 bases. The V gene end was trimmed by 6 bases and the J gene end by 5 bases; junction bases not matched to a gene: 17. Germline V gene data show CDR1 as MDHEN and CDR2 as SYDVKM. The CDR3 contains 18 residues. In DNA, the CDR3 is TGTGCCAGCAGAAGCCTGACAGGGGCATCCAGCCTGAATGAAAAACTGTTTTTT. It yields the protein CASRSLTGASSLNEKLFF.

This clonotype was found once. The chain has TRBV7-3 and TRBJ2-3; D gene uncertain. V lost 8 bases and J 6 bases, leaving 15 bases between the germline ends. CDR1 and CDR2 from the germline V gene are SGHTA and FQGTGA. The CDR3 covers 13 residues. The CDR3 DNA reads TGTGCCAGCGGCGTTGAGGCCGGGGATACGCAGTATTTT. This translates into CASGVEAGDTQYF.

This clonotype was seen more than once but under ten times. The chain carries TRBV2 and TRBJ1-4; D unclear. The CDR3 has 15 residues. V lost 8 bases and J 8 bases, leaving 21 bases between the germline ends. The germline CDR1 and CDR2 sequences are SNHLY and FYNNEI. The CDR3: CASRAQLSSREKLFF. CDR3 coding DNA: TGTGCCAGCCGAGCCCAGTTGAGTTCTCGCGAAAAACTGTTTTTT.

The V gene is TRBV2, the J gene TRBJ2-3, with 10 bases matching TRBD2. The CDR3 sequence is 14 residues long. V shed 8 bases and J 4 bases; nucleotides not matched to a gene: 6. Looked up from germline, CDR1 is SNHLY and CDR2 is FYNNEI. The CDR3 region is CASARTSGADTQYF. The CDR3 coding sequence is TGTGCCAGCGCCCGGACTAGCGGAGCAGATACGCAGTATTTT. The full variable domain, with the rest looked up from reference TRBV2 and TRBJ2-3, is EPEVTQTPSHQVTQMGQEVILRCVPISNHLYFYWYRQILGQKVEFLVSFYNNEISEKSEIFDDQFSVERPDGSNFTLKIRSTKLEDSAMYFCASARTSGADTQYFGPGTRLTVL.

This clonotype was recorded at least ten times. CDR3 in amino acids: CASSAGQGSQPQHF. For the CDR3, the DNA is TGTGCCAGCAGCGCGGGACAGGGCTCTCAGCCCCAGCATTTT. This chain joins TRBV13 and TRBJ1-5; 9 bases fit TRBD1. The V gene end was trimmed by 5 bases and the J gene end by 6 bases; junction bases not matched to a gene: 5. Germline CDR1 reads PRHDT; CDR2 reads FYEKMQ (reference sequence). The CDR3 totals 14 residues.

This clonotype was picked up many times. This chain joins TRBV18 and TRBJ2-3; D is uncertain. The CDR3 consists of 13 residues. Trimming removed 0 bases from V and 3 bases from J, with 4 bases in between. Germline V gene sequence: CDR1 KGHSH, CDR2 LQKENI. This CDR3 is CASSPPGTDTQYF. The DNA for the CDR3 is TGTGCCAGCTCACCACCGGGGACAGATACGCAGTATTTT. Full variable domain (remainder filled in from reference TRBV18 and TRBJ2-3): NAGVMQNPRHLVRRRGQEARLRCSPMKGHSHVYWYRQLPEEGLKFMVYLQKENIIDESGMPKERFSAEFPKEGPSILRIQQVVRGDSAAYFCASSPPGTDTQYFGPGTRLTVL.

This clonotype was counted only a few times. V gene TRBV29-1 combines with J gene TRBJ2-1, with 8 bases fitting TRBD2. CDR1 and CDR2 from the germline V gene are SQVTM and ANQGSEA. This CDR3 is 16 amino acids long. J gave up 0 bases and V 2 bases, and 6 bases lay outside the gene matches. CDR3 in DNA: TGCAGCGTTGAACTTCGGGGGGGGAGCTCCTACAATGAGCAGTTCTTC. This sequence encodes CSVELRGGSSYNEQFF.